The source of this T cell receptor (beta chain) is a study of beta chain features in type 1 diabetes. What was sequenced were expressed TCRB transcripts, since all of the isolated RNA had been reverse transcribed. Mean read depth for naive, central memory and regulatory T cell samples was 3.5 million or so reads. Generated by immunoSEQ multiplex PCR, the TCRdb table keeps only in-frame clones and is missing some. Of roughly 300,000 clones listed, under 8.5% are singletons. The study's findings and limits: Any HLA effect on TCRB rearrangement was left unresolved by small sub-analyses.

Germline V CDR1 and CDR2: MDHEN, SYDVKM. The CDR3 runs to 13 residues. Germline trimming cut 2 bases from V and 6 bases from J; bases unmatched to any gene: 3. As for this clone: Its antigen is unidentified.

The TCR comes from a woman between 18 and 29 years old in good health. The J gene is TRBJ1-2, the V gene TRBV28, with 7 bases lining up with TRBD1. The source material was central memory CD4+ T cells from blood. CDR3 nucleotides: TGTGCCAGCAGTTTACCGACAGGGAATGGCTACACCTTC. Translation: CASSLPTGNGYTF.